This TCR beta chain is from a study of blood T cell repertoires in COVID-19. Study overall: Samples came from the United States, Italy and Spain, spanning acute and convalescent COVID-19. T cells, B-cell-depleted T cells, or PBMCs supplied cDNA or gDNA.

This CDR3 is 15 amino acids long. V was clipped by 7 bases and J by 5 bases; unmatched bases: 12. Germline V gene data show CDR1 as SQVTM and CDR2 as ANQGSEA. Per the study methods: Estimated nucleated cell counts came from reference gene primer amplification. Some clones are missing from TCRdb's copy, which holds only in-frame ones; the method was immunoSEQ multiplex PCR. From that table come the V and J calls and clone size; the DNA was used to work out D and trimming. This sample has about 90,000 clones, with roughly nine tenths found just once. The genes are TRBV29-1 and TRBJ2-5; 11 bases align to TRBD2. This clonotype originated in a male donor with acute or convalescent COVID-19. The sequenced sample consisted of peripheral blood. CDR3 sequence: CSAEGLAGGSETQYF. In DNA form, the CDR3 reads TGCAGCGCCGAGGGCCTAGCGGGGGGTAGTGAGACCCAGTACTTC.